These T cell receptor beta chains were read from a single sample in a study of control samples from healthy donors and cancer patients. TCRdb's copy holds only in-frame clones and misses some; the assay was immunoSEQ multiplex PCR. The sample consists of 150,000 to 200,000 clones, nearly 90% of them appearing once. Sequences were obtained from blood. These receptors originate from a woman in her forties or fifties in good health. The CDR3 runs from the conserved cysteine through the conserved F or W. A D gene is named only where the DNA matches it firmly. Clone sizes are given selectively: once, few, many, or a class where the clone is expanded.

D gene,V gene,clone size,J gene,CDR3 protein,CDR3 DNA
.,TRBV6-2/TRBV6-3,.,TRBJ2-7,CASSYWWTYEQYF,TGTGCCAGCAGTTACTGGTGGACCTACGAGCAGTACTTC
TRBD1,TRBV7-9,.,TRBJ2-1,CASSPGTGGKGEQFF,TGTGCCAGCAGCCCCGGGACAGGGGGCAAGGGGGAGCAGTTCTTC
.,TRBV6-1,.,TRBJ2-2,CASSEFARTGELFF,TGTGCCAGCAGTGAGTTTGCGCGCACCGGGGAGCTGTTTTTT
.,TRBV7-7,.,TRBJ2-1,CASSLGIFPPYNEQFF,TGTGCCAGCAGCCTCGGGATCTTCCCCCCCTACAATGAGCAGTTCTTC
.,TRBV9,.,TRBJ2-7,CASSGESGLEYEQYF,TGTGCCAGCAGCGGGGAGAGTGGGCTAGAGTACGAGCAGTACTTC
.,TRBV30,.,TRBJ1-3,CAWTLAISGNTIYF,TGTGCCTGGACCCTGGCCATCTCTGGAAACACCATATATTTT
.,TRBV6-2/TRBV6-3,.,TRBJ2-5,CASSYGSGGRETQYF,TGTGCCAGCAGTTACGGTTCAGGTGGACGGGAGACCCAGTACTTC
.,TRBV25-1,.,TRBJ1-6,CASSEYLDNSPLHF,TGTGCCAGCAGTGAATATTTGGATAATTCACCCCTCCACTTT
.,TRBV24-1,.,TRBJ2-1,CATRAAGLSDEQFF,TGTGCCACCAGGGCCGCGGGACTTTCGGATGAGCAGTTCTTC
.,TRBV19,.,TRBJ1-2,CASMEFYGYTF,TGTGCCAGTATGGAGTTCTATGGCTACACCTTC
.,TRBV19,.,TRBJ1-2,CASSYRVSGYTF,TGTGCCAGTAGTTACAGGGTTTCTGGCTACACCTTC
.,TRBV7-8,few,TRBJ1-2,CASSFLDRFSHYGYTF,TGTGCCAGCAGCTTTCTTGATAGGTTTTCCCACTATGGCTACACCTTC
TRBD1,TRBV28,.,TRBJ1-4,CASSRDRGGREKLFF,TGTGCCAGCAGCCGCGACAGGGGAGGAAGAGAAAAACTGTTTTTT
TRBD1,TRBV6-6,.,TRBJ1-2,CASSLVRWTGNGYTF,TGTGCCAGCAGTTTAGTCCGGTGGACAGGGAATGGCTACACCTTC
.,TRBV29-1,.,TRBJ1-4,CTGRGTNEKLFF,TGCACCGGTAGAGGCACTAATGAAAAACTGTTTTTT
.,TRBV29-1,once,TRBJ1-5,CSAAQPNQPQHF,TGCAGCGCCGCACAGCCCAATCAGCCCCAGCATTTT
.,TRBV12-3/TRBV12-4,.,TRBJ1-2,CASSLISGVGYTF,TGTGCCAGCAGTTTAATTTCAGGGGTGGGCTACACCTTC
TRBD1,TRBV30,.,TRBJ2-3,CAGGQGLADTQYF,TGTGCCGGAGGACAGGGGTTAGCAGATACGCAGTATTTT
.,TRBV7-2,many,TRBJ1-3,CASSLPADRGNTIYF,TGTGCCAGCAGCTTACCCGCGGACAGAGGAAACACCATATATTTT
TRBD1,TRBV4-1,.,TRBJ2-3,CASSQGNRGRGTDTQYF,TGCGCCAGCAGCCAAGGAAACAGGGGGCGAGGCACAGATACGCAGTATTTT
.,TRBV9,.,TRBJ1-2,CASSVGGLGSGYTF,TGTGCCAGCAGCGTCGGGGGGTTAGGTAGTGGCTACACCTTC
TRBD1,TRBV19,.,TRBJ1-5,CASSIFPTGDSNQPQHF,TGTGCCAGTAGTATTTTTCCGACAGGGGATAGCAATCAGCCCCAGCATTTT
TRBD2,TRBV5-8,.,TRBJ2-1,CASSLGLAGYYNEQFF,TGTGCCAGCAGCTTGGGACTAGCGGGATACTACAATGAGCAGTTCTTC
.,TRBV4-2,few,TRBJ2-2,CASSPRGGGNTGELFF,TGTGCCAGCAGCCCCAGGGGCGGGGGGAACACCGGGGAGCTGTTTTTT
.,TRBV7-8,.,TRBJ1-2,CASSLGRGPDYGYTF,TGTGCCAGCAGCTTAGGTCGGGGGCCCGACTATGGCTACACCTTC
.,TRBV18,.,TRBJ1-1,CASSPSDGITEAFF,TGTGCCAGCTCACCCTCGGACGGGATAACTGAAGCTTTCTTT
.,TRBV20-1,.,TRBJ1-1,CSARGGREAFF,TGCAGTGCCCGAGGGGGAAGGGAAGCTTTCTTT
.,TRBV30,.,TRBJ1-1,CAWLVGALGGEAFF,TGTGCCTGGTTAGTGGGGGCGCTTGGGGGTGAAGCTTTCTTT
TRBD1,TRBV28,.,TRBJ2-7,CASSSGGKFEQYF,TGTGCCAGCAGTTCAGGGGGCAAATTCGAGCAGTACTTC
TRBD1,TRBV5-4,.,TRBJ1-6,CASSPPPGTGAYNSPLHF,TGTGCCAGCAGCCCACCACCCGGGACAGGGGCGTATAATTCACCCCTCCACTTT
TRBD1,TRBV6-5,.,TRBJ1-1,CASSYGLDRGRTEAFF,TGTGCCAGCAGTTACGGGTTGGACAGGGGTAGAACTGAAGCTTTCTTT
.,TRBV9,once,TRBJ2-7,CASSVGQGTYEQYF,TGTGCCAGCAGCGTAGGGCAGGGGACCTACGAGCAGTACTTC
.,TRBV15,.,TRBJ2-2,CATSRDPGITGELFF,TGTGCCACCAGCAGAGATCCGGGAATCACCGGGGAGCTGTTTTTT